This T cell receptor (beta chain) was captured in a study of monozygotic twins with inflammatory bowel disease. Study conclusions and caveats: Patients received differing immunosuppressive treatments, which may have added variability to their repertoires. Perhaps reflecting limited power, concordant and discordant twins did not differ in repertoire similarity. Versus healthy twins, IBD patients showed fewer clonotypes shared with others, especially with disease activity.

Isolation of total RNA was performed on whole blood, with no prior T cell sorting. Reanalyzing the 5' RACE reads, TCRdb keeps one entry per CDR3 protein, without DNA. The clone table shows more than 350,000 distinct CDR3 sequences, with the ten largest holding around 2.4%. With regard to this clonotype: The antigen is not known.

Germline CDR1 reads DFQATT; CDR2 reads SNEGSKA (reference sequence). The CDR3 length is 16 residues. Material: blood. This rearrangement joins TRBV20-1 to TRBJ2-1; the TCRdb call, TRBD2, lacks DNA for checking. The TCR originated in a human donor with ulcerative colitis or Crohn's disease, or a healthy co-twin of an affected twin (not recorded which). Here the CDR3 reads CSAEHRSSTTTGEQFF.